This T cell receptor (beta chain) is drawn from a study of T cell responses to AZD1222 COVID-19 vaccine. Study-wide results and limits: Researchers report vaccine-associated CD4 TCRs spanning spike, with dominance at 160-218 and 743-854.

The CDR3 contains 15 residues. Looked up from germline, CDR1 is LGHNA and CDR2 is YNFKEQ. V lost 5 bases to trimming and J lost 8 bases; unmatched junction nucleotides: 8. Some clones are missing from TCRdb's copy, which holds only in-frame ones; the method was immunoSEQ multiplex PCR. The sample contains 95,000 to 110,000 clones, under 95% of which appear only once. A remark on this clone: Its antigen is unidentified.

J is TRBJ1-4 and V is TRBV4-2; 10 positions match TRBD1. The specimen comprised peripheral blood, sampled 28 days after the second AZD1222 dose. This clonotype was sampled from an adult who received the AZD1222 COVID-19 vaccine. The chain's CDR3 is CASSSTGGIGEKLFF. CDR3 coding DNA: TGTGCCAGCAGCTCGACAGGGGGCATAGGCGAAAAACTGTTTTTT.